This TCR beta chain was found in a study of T cells in localized non-small cell lung cancer. Broader study findings: Adjacent lung was found to contain a median about 62 of the top 100 tumor clones. Among blood samples, higher T cell density accompanied longer overall survival. Clonality of T cells reached its maximum in uninvolved adjacent lung, surpassing tumor.

In regard to this clone: Its antigen is undetermined.

CDR1 and CDR2 (germline): LNHDA, SQIVND (reference sequence). The V end was cut by 5 bases, the J end by 5 bases, with 10 bases between. The CDR3 is made up of 13 amino acids. Method: immunoSEQ multiplex PCR; TCRdb's copy keeps in-frame clones and lacks some. Of fewer than 90,000 clones in the sample, roughly 75% are singletons; the top ten hold about a fifth. The V and J genes are TRBV19 and TRBJ1-5; D uncertain. The specimen was PBMCs, collected before any cancer treatment. The clonotype originates from a man aged 40 to 75 with stage II squamous cell lung carcinoma. The CDR3 region is CASSPWRDQPQHF. CDR3 sequence (DNA): TGTGCCAGTAGTCCGTGGCGGGATCAGCCCCAGCATTTT.